This T cell receptor (beta chain) derives from a study of blood T cell repertoires in COVID-19. Germline values: CDR1 LGHNA, CDR2 YSLEER. CDR3 length equals 16 residues. The germline V and J ends were trimmed by 0 bases and 5 bases, with 14 bases remaining between them. Measured with immunoSEQ multiplex PCR; TCRdb has only the in-frame clones, and not every one. The repertoire holds around 250,000 clones, with around 86% as singletons. The specimen sequenced was peripheral blood. This clonotype was obtained from a woman in her seventies with active or convalescent COVID-19. This chain connects TRBV4-3 to TRBJ2-1; D perhaps matches TRBD2 (5 bases). The CDR3 DNA follows: TGCGCCAGCAGCCAAGAGGAGGCGTCTTTTAACAATGAGCAGTTCTTC. This gives the protein CASSQEEASFNNEQFF.